This is a list of T cell receptor beta chains from one sample in a study of blood T cell repertoires in COVID-19. The assay was immunoSEQ multiplex PCR, and TCRdb's table has in-frame clones only and misses some. Here the sample spans approximately 230,000 clones, more than 60% being singletons. The sample was peripheral blood. These receptor sequences come from a woman in her forties with active or convalescent COVID-19. Both conserved end residues are part of each CDR3. Each record gives: V gene, clone size, J gene, D gene, CDR3 DNA, CDR3 protein. A D gene is named only where the DNA matches it firmly. Clone size is not always given. Where it is, it says once, few, many or a class for expanded clones.

V: TRBV5-1
size: few
J: TRBJ2-6
D: TRBD2
DNA: TGCGCCAGCAGCCCAACGGGCGGGGGGCGGGTAGCTGGGGCCAACGTCCTGACTTTC
CDR3: CASSPTGGGRVAGANVLTF

V: TRBV27
size: .
J: TRBJ1-1
D: .
DNA: TGTGCCAGCAGCCCTCGTTTCGGGTGGGCTGAAGCTTTCTTT
CDR3: CASSPRFGWAEAFF

V: TRBV11-2
size: few
J: TRBJ1-2
D: TRBD1
DNA: TGTGCCAGCAGCTCCCAGGCAGGGGGATTCTATGGCTACACCTTC
CDR3: CASSSQAGGFYGYTF

V: TRBV11-3
size: .
J: TRBJ2-3
D: .
DNA: TGTGCCAGCAGCTTAGGAGGATTGGCAGATACGCAGTATTTT
CDR3: CASSLGGLADTQYF

V: TRBV5-6
size: .
J: TRBJ1-2
D: .
DNA: TGTGCCAGCAGCCAAGCGGGGGGCTACGACTATGGCTACACCTTC
CDR3: CASSQAGGYDYGYTF

V: TRBV24-1
size: .
J: TRBJ1-3
D: .
DNA: TGTGCCACCAGTGAGGGCAGCCGCTCTGGAAACACCATATATTTT
CDR3: CATSEGSRSGNTIYF

V: TRBV3-1/TRBV3-2
size: .
J: TRBJ1-2
D: .
DNA: TGTGCCAGCAGCCAAGATGGGCAGGCGCCCTATGGCTACACCTTC
CDR3: CASSQDGQAPYGYTF

V: TRBV4-1
size: .
J: TRBJ2-2
D: .
DNA: TGCGCCAGCAGCCAAGTAACAGGGATCAGGGAGCTGTTTTTT
CDR3: CASSQVTGIRELFF

V: TRBV7-2
size: .
J: TRBJ1-1
D: .
DNA: TGTGCCAGCACCTTCGTGGGGGGAAACACTGAAGCTTTCTTT
CDR3: CASTFVGGNTEAFF

V: TRBV18
size: .
J: TRBJ1-2
D: .
DNA: TGTGCCAGCTCACCGCCTGGACAGTCGGCACCCTATGGCTACACCTTC
CDR3: CASSPPGQSAPYGYTF

V: TRBV20-1
size: .
J: TRBJ2-3
D: .
DNA: TGCAGTGCTAGTCGTCCACTCAGTATAGGGGCCGGGGGTGATACGCAGTATTTT
CDR3: CSASRPLSIGAGGDTQYF

V: TRBV24-1
size: .
J: TRBJ1-5
D: .
DNA: TGTGCCACCAGTGACAGGGGAGACCAGCCCCAGCATTTT
CDR3: CATSDRGDQPQHF

V: TRBV5-1
size: .
J: TRBJ1-1
D: .
DNA: TGCGCCAGCAGCTTGTTAGGGGCGGCTTTCTTT
CDR3: CASSLLGAAFF

V: TRBV18
size: .
J: TRBJ2-7
D: .
DNA: TGTGCCAGCTCACTCTTCGTGGGGCCCGAGGACGAGCAGTACTTC
CDR3: CASSLFVGPEDEQYF

V: TRBV6-4
size: few
J: TRBJ2-3
D: TRBD2
DNA: TGTGCCAGCAGTGACGGCGGGGGGGCAGATACGCAGTATTTT
CDR3: CASSDGGGADTQYF

V: TRBV7-9
size: .
J: TRBJ2-3
D: TRBD1
DNA: TGTGCCAGCAGCACCAACAGGGGAGCAGATACGCAGTATTTT
CDR3: CASSTNRGADTQYF

V: TRBV7-8
size: .
J: TRBJ1-1
D: .
DNA: TGTGCCAGCAGCTTAGTCACTAGTGGGACACTAAACACTGAAGCTTTCTTT
CDR3: CASSLVTSGTLNTEAFF

V: TRBV6-5
size: .
J: TRBJ1-6
D: .
DNA: TGTGCCAGCAGCCGCAAGCAGACAGATTCACCCCTCCACTTT
CDR3: CASSRKQTDSPLHF

V: TRBV15
size: .
J: TRBJ2-7
D: TRBD2
DNA: TGTGCCACCAGCAGAGACCGCGGACTAGCGGGGGTGGAGGAGCAGTACTTC
CDR3: CATSRDRGLAGVEEQYF

V: TRBV28
size: .
J: TRBJ1-2
D: .
DNA: TGTGCCAGCAGGGCCCAGACAGGCCCGAAGACTTACTATGGCTACACCTTC
CDR3: CASRAQTGPKTYYGYTF

V: TRBV18
size: .
J: TRBJ1-4
D: .
DNA: TGTGCCAGCTCACGGGCCTTTAATGAAAAACTGTTTTTT
CDR3: CASSRAFNEKLFF

V: TRBV3-1/TRBV3-2
size: .
J: TRBJ2-7
D: .
DNA: TGTGCCAGCAGCCAAGATTTTGCAGCGAGCTCCTACGAGCAGTACTTC
CDR3: CASSQDFAASSYEQYF

V: TRBV9
size: .
J: TRBJ1-2
D: .
DNA: TGTGCCAGCAGCGTAGCCGGGGATATGGGCTATGGCTACACCTTC
CDR3: CASSVAGDMGYGYTF

V: TRBV9
size: .
J: TRBJ2-2
D: .
DNA: TGTGCCAGCAGCGTTGGAGGGTCCACCGGGGAGCTGTTTTTT
CDR3: CASSVGGSTGELFF